Listed below are T cell receptor beta chains from one sample, sequenced in a study of blood T cells in healthy people across ages. TCRdb analysed the 5' RACE reads with MiXCR anew, one entry per CDR3 protein. Of 700,000 to 800,000 distinct CDR3 sequences in the sample, approximately 39% are singletons; the top ten hold 20% to 25%. The sample taken for sequencing was blood. The receptors here all came from an older woman in good health. Both conserved end residues are trimmed from each CDR3. Fields, in order: V gene, CDR3 protein.

>TRBV6-6
ASSYTFDEQY
>TRBV12-3/TRBV12-4
ASSFKRGHYNEQF
>TRBV3-1
ASSQARTVSNEQF
>TRBV3-1
ASSHRTGSDTQY
>TRBV11-3
ASSLDRLQGAPRTGELF
>TRBV4-3
ASSLQSNQPQH
>TRBV5-8
ASSGDSQPQH
>TRBV7-8
ASSLIGAPEQF
>TRBV6-1
ASSDPTGGQNEQY
>TRBV25-1
ASSGGDGDKEPQH
>TRBV2
ASSGRTRTGELF
>TRBV29-1
SAQAAYNEQF
>TRBV6-2/TRBV6-3
ASSYSQGKLNTEAF
>TRBV7-2
ASSLLGGTVIYNEQY
>TRBV7-9
ASSWTGGTGELF
>TRBV6-5
ASSKRGSGYT
>TRBV9
ASSRRTGVEQY
>TRBV29-1
SGTLDRGRTDTQY
>TRBV12-3/TRBV12-4
ASSTILRGDYT
>TRBV20-1
SATVDHTYNEQY
>TRBV12-3/TRBV12-4
ASAYGGESPLH
>TRBV25-1
AITPSEGGYT
>TRBV3-1
ASSQGVQRDTEAF
>TRBV20-1
SARGPGGTEAF
>TRBV24-1
ATSDFKREGNEQY
>TRBV6-1
ASSEARLGFYGYT
>TRBV7-3
ASSPRPSGRTDTQY
>TRBV4-1
ASSQETAGVRSSYNEQF
>TRBV25-1
ASSDRREFVYNEQF
>TRBV7-9
ASNSNEQVNYGYT
>TRBV28
ASGLSAGGETQY
>TRBV18
ASSRQREETQY
>TRBV21-1
ASSKCDGYRNQPQH
>TRBV3-1
ASSPSPDTEAF
>TRBV6-1
ASSTLVTVSNQPQH
>TRBV27
ASSPTGQGVYSNQPQH
>TRBV4-3
ASSQEKLVGHEQY
>TRBV27
ASRPGQFNSPLH
>TRBV30
AWGLTVNYGYT
>TRBV28
ASSFRTGYTGELF